Listed here is a single T cell receptor beta chain. The record originates from a study of shared clonotypes between healthy human individuals. The study drew its donors from healthy HIV-negative adults without recent acute infections or vaccinations. Splitting the CD4+ cells yielded a CD45RA+ naive subset and a CD45RA-negative memory subset. Profiling relied on immunoSEQ multiplex PCR, and the TCRdb table lists in-frame clones only, not all of them. The sample includes 2 million to 2.5 million clones, almost 96% of them seen just once. V shed 1 base, J shed 6 bases, and the junction held 9 bases outside the gene matches. Germline V lookup: CDR1 SGDLS, CDR2 YYNGEE. The CDR3 extends over 15 amino acids.

The chain joins TRBV9 to TRBJ1-1, with 7 bases that match TRBD1. Sequencing was done on a sample of naive CD4+ T cells sorted from blood. Subset indicated: CD45RA+ positively selected. This receptor was taken from a man aged 18 to 30 in good health. The CDR3 nucleotides are TGTGCCAGCAGCGTATGGGGACAGAAGACATCTGAAGCTTTCTTT. Translating it yields CASSVWGQKTSEAFF. The full variable domain, completed using reference TRBV9 and TRBJ1-1, is DSGVTQTPKHLITATGQRVTLRCSPRSGDLSVYWYQQSLDQGLQFLIQYYNGEERAKGNILERFSAQQFPDLHSELNLSSLELGDSALYFCASSVWGQKTSEAFFGQGTRLTVV.